This entry concerns a single TCR beta chain. Its target is not known. The data originate from a study of T cell responses to AZD1222 COVID-19 vaccine. Overall study findings and caveats: Once two AZD1222 doses were given, Spike-specific TCR breadth and depth went up.

Sequencing used immunoSEQ multiplex PCR; TCRdb keeps in-frame clones, though not all of them. The data hold over 95,000 clones, with approximately 91% observed a single time. This CDR3 is built from 10 residues. After removal of 9 bases from V and 10 bases from J, the junction contained 1 base not matched to a gene. Germline CDR1 is LNHDA and CDR2 is SQIVND (reference sequence). The sample consisted of peripheral blood, taken 28 days after the second AZD1222 dose. The receptor comes from an adult who received the AZD1222 COVID-19 vaccine. The genes are TRBV19 and TRBJ2-4, with 9 nucleotides matching TRBD1. The CDR3 reads CASGQGIQYF. The CDR3 DNA reads TGTGCCAGCGGACAGGGGATTCAGTACTTC.